Reported below is one T cell receptor beta chain. In the PCR, 60 Vbeta and 13 Jbeta primers were used. Libraries were prepared by immunoSEQ multiplex PCR; TCRdb keeps only in-frame clonotypes and omits some of them. The sample has about 200,000 clones; approximately 80% are singletons. Trimming removed 10 bases at V and 1 base at J, with 9 bases between. Per germline, CDR1 MDHEN and CDR2 SYDVKM. The CDR3 is made up of 12 amino acids. The data stem from a study of cytomegalovirus exposure and HLA in healthy donors. Material for sequencing was PBMCs. The receptor's source is a girl aged 2 to 10 in good health and CMV-seronegative. This chain joins TRBV28 and TRBJ2-3; D is perhaps TRBD1 (5 bases). The CDR3 protein is CATDSGTDTQYF. Here the CDR3 DNA reads TGTGCCACTGACAGTGGCACAGATACGCAGTATTTT.